This TCR beta chain comes out of a study of blood T cell repertoires in COVID-19. Study overall: T cells, B-cell-depleted T cells, or PBMCs supplied cDNA or gDNA.

Trimming pared 3 bases from V and 2 bases from J, leaving 13 bases between. This CDR3 is built from 14 residues. Germline V gene data show CDR1 as GTSNPN and CDR2 as SVGIG (reference sequence). In the study's own analysis: Amplified reference gene primers provided the basis for estimating nucleated cell counts. The assay was immunoSEQ multiplex PCR, and TCRdb's table has in-frame clones only and misses some. Clonal size and the V and J genes are those of that table, whereas D and trimming came from the DNA. This sample has 200,000 to 250,000 clones, with 65% to 85% found just once. This receptor was taken from a woman older than 75 with acute or convalescent COVID-19. The gene calls are TRBV30 and TRBJ2-5; D is possibly TRBD2 (5 bases). Sequencing was done on a sample of peripheral blood. The chain's CDR3 is CAWREIASQETQYF. CDR3 nucleotides: TGTGCCTGGAGGGAGATAGCGTCACAAGAGACCCAGTACTTC.